The rows below give T cell receptor beta chains drawn from one sample of a study of shared clonotypes between healthy human individuals. Sequencing used immunoSEQ multiplex PCR; TCRdb keeps in-frame clones, though not all of them. The sample includes over 2 million clones, around 95% of them seen just once. Source material: naive CD4+ T cells sorted from blood. Receptor source: a man younger than 35 in good health. The CDR3 runs from the conserved cysteine through the conserved F or W. D genes are given only for firm matches. The listing skips clone size in some rows; elsewhere it reads once, few, many or a size class.

CDR3 protein | CDR3 DNA | J gene | V gene | clone size | D gene
CASSTGGKGDEQYF | TGTGCCAGCAGTACAGGGGGAAAAGGGGACGAGCAGTACTTC | TRBJ2-7 | TRBV28 | NA | TRBD1
CASSDQGRGGEQYF | TGTGCCAGCAGTGACCAAGGCAGGGGAGGCGAGCAGTACTTC | TRBJ2-7 | TRBV2 | NA | NA
CARSGYKTSPGNTIYF | TGTGCCAGAAGCGGCTATAAGACAAGCCCTGGAAACACCATATATTTT | TRBJ1-3 | TRBV5-3 | NA | NA
CASSVTGGNTEAFF | TGTGCCAGCAGCGTAACAGGAGGGAACACTGAAGCTTTCTTT | TRBJ1-1 | TRBV9 | NA | NA
CASSLEGTQPQHF | TGCGCCAGCAGCTTGGAGGGGACTCAGCCCCAGCATTTT | TRBJ1-5 | TRBV5-1 | NA | NA
CAISASGGQETQYF | TGTGCCATCAGTGCGTCAGGGGGTCAAGAGACCCAGTACTTC | TRBJ2-5 | TRBV10-3 | NA | TRBD1
CASSSTGGNGYTF | TGCGCCAGCAGCTCCACAGGGGGAAATGGCTACACCTTC | TRBJ1-2 | TRBV5-1 | NA | TRBD1
CASSSGTGGWEETQYF | TGCGCCAGCAGCTCCGGGACAGGGGGTTGGGAAGAGACCCAGTACTTC | TRBJ2-5 | TRBV5-1 | NA | TRBD1
CASSLRQQNTEAFF | TGTGCCAGCAGTTTGCGACAGCAGAACACTGAAGCTTTCTTT | TRBJ1-1 | TRBV6-6 | NA | NA
CATNKGFTDTQYF | TGTGCCACCAACAAGGGGTTTACAGATACGCAGTATTTT | TRBJ2-3 | TRBV15 | NA | NA
CASSSRDRAHEQYF | TGTGCCAGCTCATCCCGCGACAGGGCCCACGAGCAGTACTTC | TRBJ2-7 | TRBV18 | NA | TRBD1
CASSFSGGAQYF | TGTGCCAGCAGTTTTTCGGGGGGGGCCCAGTACTTC | TRBJ2-5 | TRBV28 | NA | TRBD2
CASKTDLSGNTIYF | TGTGCCAGCAAAACGGACCTCTCTGGAAACACCATATATTTT | TRBJ1-3 | TRBV2 | NA | NA
CASSHWGFYNSPLHF | TGCGCCAGCAGTCATTGGGGGTTTTATAATTCACCCCTCCACTTT | TRBJ1-6 | TRBV23-1 | NA | NA
CASSWKLNTEAFF | TGTGCCAGCAGTTGGAAGCTAAACACTGAAGCTTTCTTT | TRBJ1-1 | TRBV28 | NA | NA
CATGGGGVEETQYF | TGTGCCACCGGGGGAGGCGGGGTTGAAGAGACCCAGTACTTC | TRBJ2-5 | TRBV2 | NA | NA
CASSSQGNTEAFF | TGTGCCAGCAGCTCCCAGGGGAACACTGAAGCTTTCTTT | TRBJ1-1 | TRBV2 | NA | NA
CASSLVTLAQKETQYF | TGTGCCAGCAGCTTAGTTACCCTAGCGCAGAAAGAGACCCAGTACTTC | TRBJ2-5 | TRBV7-2 | NA | NA
CASSRGLEEETQYF | TGTGCCAGCAGCCGGGGACTAGAGGAGGAGACCCAGTACTTC | TRBJ2-5 | TRBV7-9 | NA | TRBD2
CASSDQGLNYEQYF | TGCGCCAGCAGCGATCAGGGACTCAACTACGAGCAGTACTTC | TRBJ2-7 | TRBV5-1 | NA | NA
CASSLNSGLDGYTF | TGTGCCAGCAGTTTAAATTCAGGGCTGGATGGCTACACCTTC | TRBJ1-2 | TRBV27 | once | NA
CASSLAGGRADPGELFF | TGCGCCAGCAGCTTGGCCGGCGGGAGGGCCGATCCCGGGGAGCTGTTTTTT | TRBJ2-2 | TRBV5-1 | NA | TRBD2
CASGQNYEQYF | TGCGCCAGCGGACAGAACTACGAGCAGTACTTC | TRBJ2-7 | TRBV10-2 | NA | NA
CASSAQGAGAKNIQYF | TGTGCCAGCAGTGCCCAGGGGGCAGGAGCCAAAAACATTCAGTACTTC | TRBJ2-4 | TRBV6-6 | NA | TRBD1
CASSLTDLTGEQYF | TGTGCCAGCAGCTTGACAGATCTTACGGGCGAGCAGTACTTC | TRBJ2-7 | TRBV25-1 | NA | NA